This T cell receptor beta chain comes out of a study of T cell repertoires in cytomegalovirus infection. Study information: Shared public TCR beta signatures pointed to both CMV infection and a matching HLA type.

This clonotype was observed many times. MiXCR, run by TCRdb on the reads, gives a single entry per CDR3 protein. The repertoire has about 76,000 distinct CDR3 sequences, 3% to 4.5% of them found once; the top ten carry about 4.6%. Germline values: CDR1 SGHRS, CDR2 YFSETQ. Trimming removed 4 bases at V and 5 bases at J, with 18 bases between. The CDR3 contains 15 residues. Sequencing was done on a sample of PBMCs. The receptor was derived from a human donor in good health (CMV status not recorded). Some clones in this sample may be carry-over from other donors' samples. V is TRBV5-1 and J is TRBJ2-5, with TRBD2 as a possible D gene (5 bases). This chain's CDR3 is CASSLNSQRGETQYF. The CDR3 region has the DNA TGCGCCAGCAGCCTAAACAGCCAGCGAGGGGAGACCCAGTACTTC.